This T cell receptor beta chain was identified during a study of beta chain features in type 1 diabetes. General observations from the study: For type 1 diabetes patients, VDJ junctions showed fewer insertions and more deletions. When Type 1 diabetes patients were examined, their TCRB CDR3s proved moderately but significantly shorter in all four CD4+ subsets.

The CDR3 is 14 amino acids. V lost 5 bases to trimming and J lost 8 bases, with 18 bases between them. From germline, CDR1 is SGHAT and CDR2 FQNNGV. Of the isolated RNA, all was reverse transcribed, and so the sequenced material was expressed TCRB transcripts. Using immunoSEQ multiplex PCR, the repertoire was profiled, and TCRdb retains in-frame clones only, with some absent. The profile shows 200,000 to 250,000 clones, over 8.5% of them singletons. For this clone: What it recognizes is unknown.

This TCR derives from a young woman in good health. This rearrangement joins TRBV11-2 to TRBJ1-2, with a possible D match to TRBD1 (6 bases). The sample taken for sequencing was naive CD4+ T cells from blood. The CDR3 reads CASSATGINEGYTF. The CDR3 bases are TGTGCCAGCAGCGCGACAGGAATTAACGAGGGCTACACCTTC.